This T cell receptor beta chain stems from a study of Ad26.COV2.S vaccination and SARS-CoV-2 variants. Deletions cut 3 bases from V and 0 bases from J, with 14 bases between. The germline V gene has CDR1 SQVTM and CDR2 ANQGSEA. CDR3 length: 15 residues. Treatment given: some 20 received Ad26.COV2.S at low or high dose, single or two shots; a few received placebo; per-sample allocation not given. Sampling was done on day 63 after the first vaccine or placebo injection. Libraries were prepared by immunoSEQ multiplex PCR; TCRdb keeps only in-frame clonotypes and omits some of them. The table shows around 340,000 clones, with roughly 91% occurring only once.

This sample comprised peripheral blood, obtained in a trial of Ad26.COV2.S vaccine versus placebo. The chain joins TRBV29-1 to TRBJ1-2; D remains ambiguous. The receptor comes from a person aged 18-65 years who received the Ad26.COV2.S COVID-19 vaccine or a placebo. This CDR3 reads CSVDWEGRTNYGYTF. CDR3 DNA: TGCAGCGTTGACTGGGAGGGCAGGACTAACTATGGCTACACCTTC.